The TCR beta chain under discussion was sequenced for a study of CD8+CD57+ T cells in acquired aplastic anemia. The wider study: Sorted CD4+ and CD8+ cells yielded 3 to 3.5 ug of DNA on average.

Per germline, CDR1 PRHDT and CDR2 FYEKMQ (reference sequence). This CDR3 region has 16 residues. The junction had 11 bases not matched to a gene; V was cut back by 4 bases and J by 5 bases. Sequencing involved patients with CD8+CD57+ cell expansion previously shown by flow cytometry. In its sample, this clonotype was seen many times. Its antigen is not known. Study outcomes and limitations: No significant difference in CD8+ Simpson's diversity was found between patients and controls. It was found that some 30 CD8+ CDR3 sequences were shared between patients and controls.

According to the study, genomic DNA was the template for TCR beta VDJ and CDR3 profiling. Via MiXCR, TCRdb re-called the reads, giving one row per CDR3 protein. The repertoire holds around 150,000 distinct CDR3 sequences, with around 52% as singletons. Specimen: sorted CD4+, CD8+, or CD8+CD57+ T cells (not recorded which) from PBMCs. The receptor was isolated from a human donor with aplastic anemia. The chain uses TRBV13 and TRBJ1-1; 9 bases are a match to TRBD1. The CDR3 nucleotides are TGTGCCAGCAGCTCGGCCGGACAGGGGAAGGGAACTGAAGCTTTCTTT. It encodes CASSSAGQGKGTEAFF.